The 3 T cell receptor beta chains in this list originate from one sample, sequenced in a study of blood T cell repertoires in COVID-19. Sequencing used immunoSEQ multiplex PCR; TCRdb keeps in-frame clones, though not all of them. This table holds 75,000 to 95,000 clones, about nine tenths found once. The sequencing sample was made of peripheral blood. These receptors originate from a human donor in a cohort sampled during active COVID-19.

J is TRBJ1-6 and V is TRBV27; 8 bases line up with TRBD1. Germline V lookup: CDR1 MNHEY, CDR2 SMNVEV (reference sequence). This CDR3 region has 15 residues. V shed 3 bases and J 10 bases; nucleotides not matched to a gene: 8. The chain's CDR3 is CASSFTTGVWSPLHF. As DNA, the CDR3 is TGTGCCAGCAGTTTTACGACAGGGGTTTGGTCACCCCTCCACTTT.

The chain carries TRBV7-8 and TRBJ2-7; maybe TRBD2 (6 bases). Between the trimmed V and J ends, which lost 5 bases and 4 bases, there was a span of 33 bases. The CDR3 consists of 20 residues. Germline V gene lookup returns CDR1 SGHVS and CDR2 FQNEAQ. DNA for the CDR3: TGTGCCAGCAGCCCCCGGCGGGAACAGCTGTCTAGAAATCAGAGTTACGAGCAGTACTTC. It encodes CASSPRREQLSRNQSYEQYF.

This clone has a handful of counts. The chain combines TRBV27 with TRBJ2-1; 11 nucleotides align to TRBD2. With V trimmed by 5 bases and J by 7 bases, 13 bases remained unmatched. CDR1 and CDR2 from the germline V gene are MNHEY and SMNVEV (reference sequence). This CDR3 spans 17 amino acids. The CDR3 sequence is CASSTLAGGGLWNEQFF. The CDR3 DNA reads TGTGCCAGCAGTACCCTAGCGGGAGGCGGTTTATGGAATGAGCAGTTCTTC.